Presented here are 22 T cell receptor beta chains from one specimen sequenced in a study of control samples from healthy donors and cancer patients. TCRdb's copy holds only in-frame clones and misses some; the assay was immunoSEQ multiplex PCR. In the table there are about 95,000 clones, over 80% of which are singletons. Specimen: blood. The receptors were gathered from a man younger than 45 in good health.

The chain carries TRBV11-3 and TRBJ2-3, with D maybe TRBD1 (6 bases). The CDR3 runs 13 residues. V was shortened by 8 bases and J by 0 bases, with 9 bases between the two germline ends. Germline V gives CDR1 SGHNT, CDR2 YENEEA. The CDR3: CASGTGSTDTQYF. Here the CDR3 DNA reads TGTGCCAGCGGAACAGGGAGCACAGATACGCAGTATTTT.

The chain couples TRBV28 to TRBJ2-7, with TRBD1 as a possible D gene (6 bases). This CDR3 comprises 13 residues. V was clipped by 7 bases and J by 2 bases, with 12 bases between them. Germline V CDR1 and CDR2: MDHEN, SYDVKM. The chain's CDR3 is CASILGGTYEQYF. CDR3 bases: TGTGCCAGCATCCTAGGGGGAACCTACGAGCAGTACTTC.

This chain links TRBV30 with TRBJ1-5, with D hard to call. Trimming took 0 bases from V and 6 from J, leaving 12 bases between them. Germline V gene lookup returns CDR1 GTSNPN and CDR2 SVGIG (reference sequence). The CDR3 extends over 14 amino acids. In DNA form, the CDR3 reads TGTGCCTGGAGTGTATCCGGGCCCGGTCAGCCCCAGCATTTT. Its translation is CAWSVSGPGQPQHF.

CDR3 protein: CASSQGVKNTEAFF. For the CDR3, the DNA is TGTGCCAGCAGCCAAGGGGTGAAGAACACTGAAGCTTTCTTT. The rearrangement joins TRBV3-1 (or the pseudogene TRBV3-2) to TRBJ1-1, with D hard to call. The CDR3 has 14 amino acids. With 1 base removed from V and 1 base from J, the gap between germline ends came to 7 bases. Germline values: CDR1 LGHDT, CDR2 YNNKEL (reference sequence).

This clone was counted a few times. The genes are TRBV19 and TRBJ1-5; D not certain. Per the germline V gene, CDR1 is LNHDA and CDR2 is SQIVND (reference sequence). Deletions cut 5 bases from V and 5 bases from J, with 10 bases between. This CDR3 has 13 amino acids. In DNA, the CDR3 is TGTGCCAGTAGTGCAACACGCGATCAGCCCCAGCATTTT. Translating gives CASSATRDQPQHF.

The chain couples TRBV6-6 to TRBJ2-5; D call uncertain. The CDR3 is 14 residues long. With 4 bases removed from V and 0 bases from J, the gap between germline ends came to 9 bases. Germline CDR1 and CDR2: MNHNY and SVGAGI (reference sequence). CDR3 sequence reads: CASSSDPYQETQYF. As DNA, the CDR3 is TGTGCCAGCAGTTCTGACCCGTACCAAGAGACCCAGTACTTC.

The chain joins TRBV2 to TRBJ1-1; maybe TRBD1 (5 bases). The V and J ends lost 7 bases and 10 bases respectively, with 22 bases between them. This CDR3 spans 14 amino acids. From germline, CDR1 is SNHLY and CDR2 FYNNEI. This CDR3 is CASTSTARVTGAFF. CDR3 nucleotides: TGTGCCAGCACCTCGACAGCCCGAGTTACCGGAGCTTTCTTT.

The CDR3 is CASSLGLGVIEAFF. DNA of the CDR3: TGTGCCAGCAGCTTGGGCCTAGGAGTTATTGAAGCTTTCTTT. V usage is TRBV5-6 and J usage is TRBJ1-1; D remains ambiguous. The CDR3 extends over 14 amino acids. Per the germline V gene, CDR1 is SGHDT and CDR2 is YYEEEE. The V and J ends lost 0 bases and 7 bases respectively, with 13 bases between them.

This chain links TRBV10-3 with TRBJ1-1; D not certain. V was shortened by 6 bases and J by 0 bases, with 8 bases between the two germline ends. CDR3 length: 13 amino acids. The germline gives CDR1 ENHRY, CDR2 SYGVKD. CDR3 amino acids: CAIRGVMNTEAFF. In DNA form, the CDR3 reads TGTGCCATCAGGGGAGTTATGAACACTGAAGCTTTCTTT.

The rearrangement uses TRBV7-3 and TRBJ2-6; D might be TRBD1 or TRBD2, each matching 6 bases. V lost 5 bases and J lost 2, with 13 bases in between. The CDR3 spans 16 residues. Germline V lookup: CDR1 SGHTA, CDR2 FQGTGA. The CDR3, as DNA: TGTGCCAGCAGCCCCAGGGGAGGAGCTGGGGCCAACGTCCTGACTTTC. Amino acids: CASSPRGGAGANVLTF. Looking up the rest from reference TRBV7-3 and TRBJ2-6 gives the full variable domain: GAGVSQTPSNKVTEKGKYVELRCDPISGHTALYWYRQSLGQGPEFLIYFQGTGAADDSGLPNDRFFAVRPEGSVSTLKIQRTERGDSAVYLCASSPRGGAGANVLTFGAGSRLTVL.

This chain uses TRBV7-9 with TRBJ1-1; unclear D gene. This CDR3 spans 14 amino acids. Germline assignment: CDR1 SEHNR and CDR2 FQNEAQ (reference sequence). Trimming stripped 2 bases from V and 2 bases from J, with 9 bases between. The CDR3 sequence: CASSLSGPNTEAFF. The CDR3 DNA sequence: TGTGCCAGCAGCTTATCAGGTCCCAACACTGAAGCTTTCTTT.

This chain joins TRBV3-1 (or the pseudogene TRBV3-2) and TRBJ2-5; D uncertain. Trimming shortened V by 3 bases and J by 7 bases, and 6 bases separated the two germline ends. The CDR3 has 11 amino acids. The germline V gene has CDR1 LGHDT and CDR2 YNNKEL (reference sequence). CDR3 protein: CASSQSSTQYF. The CDR3 region has the DNA TGTGCCAGCAGCCAGTCATCGACCCAGTACTTC.

This clone was detected once. This chain links TRBV10-2 with TRBJ2-7; TRBD1 aligns across 10 bases. V trimming: 0 bases; J trimming: 6 bases; junction bases outside the gene matches: 5. Germline V CDR1 and CDR2: WSHSY, SAAADI. The CDR3 totals 15 residues. In nucleotides, the CDR3 is TGCGCCAGCAGTGAGTCGGGGACAGGGGTTATCGAGCAGTACTTC. Its translation is CASSESGTGVIEQYF.

This clone was seen a single time. The chain couples TRBV20-1 to TRBJ1-1; 7 bases agree with TRBD1. This CDR3 contains 14 residues. J lost 1 base, V lost 3 bases, and 5 bases had no gene match. CDR1 and CDR2 (germline): DFQATT, SNEGSKA (reference sequence). CDR3 amino acids: CSASGTVWNTEAFF. CDR3 nucleotide sequence: TGCAGTGCTAGTGGGACAGTTTGGAACACTGAAGCTTTCTTT.

The chain couples TRBV10-2 to TRBJ2-7; D is undetermined. This CDR3 is built from 13 residues. Trimming removed 4 bases from V and 5 bases from J, with 12 bases in between. From germline, CDR1 is WSHSY and CDR2 SAAADI. CDR3 loop: CASSVRSSDEQYF. The CDR3 DNA follows: TGCGCCAGCAGTGTACGGAGCAGCGACGAGCAGTACTTC.

The table lists this clone with a count of one. The gene calls are TRBV18 and TRBJ1-1; D is perhaps TRBD1 (6 bases). V lost 6 bases to trimming and J lost 5 bases, with 19 bases between them. The CDR3 runs 15 residues. Germline V gene data show CDR1 as KGHSH and CDR2 as LQKENI. The CDR3 sequence: CASSPRQVSTTEAFF. The CDR3 DNA reads as TGTGCCAGCTCGCCTAGACAGGTGTCTACTACTGAAGCTTTCTTT.

The chain combines TRBV28 with TRBJ1-4, with TRBD1 identical over 10 bases. V was clipped by 5 bases and J by 8 bases; unmatched bases: 11. CDR1 MDHEN and CDR2 SYDVKM come from the germline V gene. This CDR3 comprises 16 residues. The chain's CDR3 is CASSLPGQGRNEKLFF. CDR3 nucleotide sequence: TGTGCCAGCAGTCTACCGGGACAGGGGAGGAACGAAAAACTGTTTTTT.

The V and J genes are TRBV11-2 and TRBJ1-4; 12 bases agree with TRBD1. The CDR3 has 16 amino acids. Germline V gives CDR1 SGHAT, CDR2 FQNNGV. V lost 5 bases to trimming and J lost 8 bases; unmatched junction nucleotides: 9. The CDR3 protein is CASSRDRGPRAEKLFF. As DNA, the CDR3 is TGTGCCAGCAGCCGGGACAGGGGGCCACGGGCCGAAAAACTGTTTTTT.

V gene TRBV29-1 combines with J gene TRBJ2-2; D ambiguous. The CDR3 extends over 12 amino acids. Germline CDR1 reads SQVTM; CDR2 reads ANQGSEA. Trimming left V 4 bases short and J 5 bases short, with 8 bases between. The CDR3 DNA follows: TGCAGCGTTGGGTGGCAAACCGGGGAGCTGTTTTTT. It specifies CSVGWQTGELFF.

The chain uses TRBV6-5 and TRBJ2-7, with TRBD1 identical over 8 bases. Losses at the gene ends were 5 bases for V and 3 bases for J; bases not matched to a gene: 6. Germline values: CDR1 MNHEY, CDR2 SVGAGI. The CDR3 runs 14 residues. The CDR3 nucleotides read TGTGCCAGCAGTCCCGGGACAGGACTCTACGAGCAGTACTTC. Protein sequence: CASSPGTGLYEQYF.

The J gene is TRBJ1-6, the V gene TRBV11-2; 7 bases match TRBD1. Trimming took 0 bases from V and 9 from J; bases not matched to a gene: 8. The CDR3 has 16 residues. CDR1 is SGHAT and CDR2 is FQNNGV in the germline V gene. The CDR3 coding sequence is TGTGCCAGCAGCTTAGATCTTTACAGGGGAGGTTCACCCCTCCACTTT. It codes for CASSLDLYRGGSPLHF. Variable domain in full (rest from reference TRBV11-2 and TRBJ1-6): EAGVAQSPRYKIIEKRQSVAFWCNPISGHATLYWYQQILGQGPKLLIQFQNNGVVDDSQLPKDRFSAERLKGVDSTLKIQPAKLEDSAVYLCASSLDLYRGGSPLHFGNGTRLTVT.

The chain recombines TRBV7-3 with TRBJ2-3, with D possibly TRBD2 on 6 matching bases. The V gene lost 5 bases and the J gene lost 3 bases, with 12 bases spanning the gap. This CDR3 is built from 14 residues. Germline loops: CDR1 SGHTA, CDR2 FQGTGA. CDR3 DNA sequence: TGTGCCAGCAGCCCTGGGGGGTTAACAGATACGCAGTATTTT. Its translation: CASSPGGLTDTQYF.